This record covers a single T cell receptor (beta chain). The antigen is undetermined. Primers for the PCR totalled 60 Vbeta and 13 Jbeta. Profiling relied on immunoSEQ multiplex PCR, and the TCRdb table lists in-frame clones only, not all of them. The sample carries approximately 150,000 clones, roughly four fifths recorded once. These data originate in a study of cytomegalovirus exposure and HLA in healthy donors. The donors were healthy bone marrow donors. Findings and limits, study-wide: The listing of fewer than 200 TCR beta chains classed them as cytomegalovirus-associated. In an earlier analysis, about 87% or about 30%: the productive usage of most TCR beta V segments. By HLA locus, TCR association rates varied in a later analysis, with DRB1 showing the most and HLA-C the fewest.

Source material: PBMCs. This sequence originates from a man aged 35 to 55 in good health and CMV-seronegative.

CDR3 sequence reads: CASLREAYYYGYTF. DNA for the CDR3: TGTGCCAGCCTCAGGGAAGCCTACTACTATGGCTACACCTTC. The chain is built from TRBV2 and TRBJ1-2, with a weak D call TRBD1 (5 bases). This CDR3 has 14 residues. Trimming took 8 bases from V and 3 from J, leaving 16 bases between them. Germline CDR1 SNHLY, CDR2 FYNNEI. Using reference TRBV2 and TRBJ1-2 for the parts outside the CDR3, the full variable domain is EPEVTQTPSHQVTQMGQEVILRCVPISNHLYFYWYRQILGQKVEFLVSFYNNEISEKSEIFDDQFSVERPDGSNFTLKIRSTKLEDSAMYFCASLREAYYYGYTFGSGTRLTVV.